These 11 T cell receptor beta chains originate from one sample sequenced in a study of blood T cell repertoires in COVID-19. Data came from immunoSEQ multiplex PCR; TCRdb stores just in-frame clones and leaves some out. Here the sample spans some 120,000 clones, approximately 71% being singletons. The sample consisted of peripheral blood. These receptors all come from a woman between 65 and 79 years old with acute or convalescent COVID-19.

This clone showed up just a few times. The rearrangement links TRBV6-6 to TRBJ1-5, with 7 bases lining up with TRBD1. Trimming at V came to 5 bases and at J to 2 bases, leaving 12 bases not matched to a gene. The germline V gene has CDR1 MNHNY and CDR2 SVGAGI (reference sequence). The CDR3 contains 17 residues. CDR3 region: CASSLPPHQGGNQPQHF. The CDR3 nucleotides read TGTGCCAGCAGTCTCCCGCCCCACCAGGGGGGCAATCAGCCCCAGCATTTT.

This clone was seen once. The chain uses TRBV19 and TRBJ1-6, with unresolved D. The CDR3 consists of 13 residues. In germline, CDR1 is LNHDA, CDR2 SQIVND (reference sequence). V lost 10 bases and J 14 bases, leaving 21 bases between the germline ends. The CDR3 region is CATTRTDGESLHF. CDR3 in DNA: TGTGCCACCACTAGGACGGACGGGGAATCCCTCCACTTT.

This clone has more than one count but fewer than ten. The gene calls are TRBV6-1 and TRBJ1-6, with D tentatively TRBD1 (5 bases). This CDR3 is built from 12 residues. From germline, CDR1 is MNHNS and CDR2 SASEGT. V lost 3 bases and J 9 bases, leaving 6 bases between the germline ends. CDR3 DNA: TGTGCCAGCAGTGACAGGGTTTCACCCCTCCACTTT. The encoded protein is CASSDRVSPLHF.

The chain is built from TRBV24-1 and TRBJ2-5; D ambiguous. The germline V gene has CDR1 KGHDR and CDR2 SFDVKD. There are 14 residues in the CDR3. V lost 0 bases and J 5 bases, leaving 9 bases between the germline ends. For the CDR3, the DNA is TGTGCCACCAGTGATTTGGTAGCACCTGAGACCCAGTACTTC. This encodes CATSDLVAPETQYF.

This clone has a handful of counts. The rearrangement uses TRBV4-1 and TRBJ1-2; 7 bases agree with TRBD1. The junction had 3 bases not matched to a gene; V was cut back by 0 bases and J by 2 bases. The germline CDR1 and CDR2 sequences are MGHRA and YSYEKL. The CDR3 is made up of 15 amino acids. CDR3 sequence (DNA): TGCGCCAGCAGCCAAGATCCGGGACAGAACTATGGCTACACCTTC. It codes for CASSQDPGQNYGYTF.

The CDR3 is CASSSLTSVTYEQYF. CDR3 DNA sequence: TGTGCCAGCAGCTCCCTGACTAGCGTTACCTACGAGCAGTACTTC. The chain carries TRBV11-2 and TRBJ2-7; TRBD2 agrees at 8 bases. Germline V gene data show CDR1 as SGHAT and CDR2 as FQNNGV. Unmatched junction bases numbered 7, after V lost 4 bases and J lost 2 bases. This CDR3 spans 15 amino acids.

There are a few counts of this clone. The chain couples TRBV27 to TRBJ2-7, with TRBD2 matching 11 bases. The CDR3 spans 15 residues. Losses at the gene ends were 4 bases for V and 6 bases for J; bases not matched to a gene: 8. Germline V gene sequence: CDR1 MNHEY, CDR2 SMNVEV (reference sequence). The CDR3 DNA sequence: TGTGCCAGCAGTTCGAGACTAGCGGGACACCCCGAGCAGTACTTC. Encoded protein: CASSSRLAGHPEQYF.

This clone was recorded a few times. This chain connects TRBV19 to TRBJ2-7; 11 bases line up with TRBD1. CDR3 length: 12 residues. V shed 6 bases, J shed 6 bases, and the junction held 1 base outside the gene matches. The V gene's germline CDR1 is LNHDA and CDR2 SQIVND (reference sequence). CDR3: CASRGTGGEQYF. Here the CDR3 DNA reads TGTGCCAGTAGGGGGACAGGGGGCGAGCAGTACTTC.

This clone was seen once. The rearrangement uses TRBV6-5 and TRBJ1-5; D is uncertain. The CDR3 is 14 amino acids. The V end lost 0 bases, the J end lost 6 bases, and 9 bases lay between the germline ends. Germline V CDR1 and CDR2: MNHEY, SVGAGI. CDR3 loop: CASSYSWRVQPQHF. In DNA, the CDR3 is TGTGCCAGCAGTTACTCGTGGAGGGTTCAGCCCCAGCATTTT.

The chain recombines TRBV19 with TRBJ1-4; 12 bases are shared with TRBD1. The CDR3 is 15 residues long. The trim removed 4 bases at V and 8 bases at J, leaving 5 bases unmatched. Per germline, CDR1 LNHDA and CDR2 SQIVND (reference sequence). CDR3 protein: CASSTGTGGREKLFF. CDR3 nucleotides: TGTGCCAGTAGTACGGGGACAGGGGGCAGAGAAAAACTGTTTTTT.

This clone was seen only a few times. The chain couples TRBV3-1 (or the pseudogene TRBV3-2) to TRBJ2-7; D perhaps matches TRBD2 (5 bases). Germline V lookup: CDR1 LGHDT, CDR2 YNNKEL (reference sequence). This CDR3 spans 13 amino acids. Trimming removed 4 bases at V and 3 bases at J, with 10 bases between. The CDR3 loop is CASSPGSFYEQYF. The CDR3 nucleotides are TGTGCCAGCAGCCCGGGGTCTTTCTACGAGCAGTACTTC.